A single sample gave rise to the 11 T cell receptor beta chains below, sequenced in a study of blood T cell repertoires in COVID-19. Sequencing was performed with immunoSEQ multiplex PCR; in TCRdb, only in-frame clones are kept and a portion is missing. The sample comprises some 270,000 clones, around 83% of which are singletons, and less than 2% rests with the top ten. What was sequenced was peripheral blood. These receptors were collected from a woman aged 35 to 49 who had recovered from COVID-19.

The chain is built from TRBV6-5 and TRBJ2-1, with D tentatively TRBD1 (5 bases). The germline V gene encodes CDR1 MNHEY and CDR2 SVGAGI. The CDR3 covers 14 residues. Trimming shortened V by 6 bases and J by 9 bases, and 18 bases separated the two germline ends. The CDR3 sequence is CASRNQQVLGEQFF. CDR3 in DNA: TGTGCCAGCAGAAACCAACAGGTTCTTGGTGAGCAGTTCTTC.

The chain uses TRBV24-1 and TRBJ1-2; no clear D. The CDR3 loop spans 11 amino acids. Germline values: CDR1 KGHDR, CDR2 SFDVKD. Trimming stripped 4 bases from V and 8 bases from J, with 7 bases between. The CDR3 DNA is TGTGCCACCAGTGAGGATAGCGGCTACACCTTC. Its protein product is CATSEDSGYTF.

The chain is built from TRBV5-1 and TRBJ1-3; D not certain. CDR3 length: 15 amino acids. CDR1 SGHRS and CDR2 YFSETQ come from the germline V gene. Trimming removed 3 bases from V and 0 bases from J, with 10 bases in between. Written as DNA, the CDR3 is TGCGCCAGCAGCTCGATGGGCAGCTCTGGAAACACCATATATTTT. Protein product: CASSSMGSSGNTIYF.

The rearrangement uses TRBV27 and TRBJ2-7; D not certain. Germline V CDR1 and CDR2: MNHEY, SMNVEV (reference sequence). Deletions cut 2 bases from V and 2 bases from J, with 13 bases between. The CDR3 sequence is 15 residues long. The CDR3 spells CASSLTQSVPYEQYF. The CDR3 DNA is TGTGCCAGCAGTTTAACACAGAGTGTCCCCTACGAGCAGTACTTC.

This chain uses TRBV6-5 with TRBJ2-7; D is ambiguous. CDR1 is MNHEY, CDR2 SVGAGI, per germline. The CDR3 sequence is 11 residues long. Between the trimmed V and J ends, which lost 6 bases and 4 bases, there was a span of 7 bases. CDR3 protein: CASSAQYEQYF. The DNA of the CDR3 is TGTGCCAGCAGCGCACAGTACGAGCAGTACTTC.

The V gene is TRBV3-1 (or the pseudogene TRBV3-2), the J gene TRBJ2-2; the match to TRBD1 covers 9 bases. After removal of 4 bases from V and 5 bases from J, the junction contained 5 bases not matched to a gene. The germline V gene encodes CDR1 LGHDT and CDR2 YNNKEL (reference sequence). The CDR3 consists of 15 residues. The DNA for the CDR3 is TGTGCCAGCAGCCCGCGACAGGGGGGGACCGGGGAGCTGTTTTTT. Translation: CASSPRQGGTGELFF.

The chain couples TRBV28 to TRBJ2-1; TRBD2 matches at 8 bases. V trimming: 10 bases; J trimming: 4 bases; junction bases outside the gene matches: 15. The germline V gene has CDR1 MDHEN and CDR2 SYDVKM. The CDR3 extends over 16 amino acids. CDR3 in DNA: TGTGCCACCTTTACGCTAGGCGGGGGGCATTACAATGAGCAGTTCTTC. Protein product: CATFTLGGGHYNEQFF. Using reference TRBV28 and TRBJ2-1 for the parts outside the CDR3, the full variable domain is DVKVTQSSRYLVKRTGEKVFLECVQDMDHENMFWYRQDPGLGLRLIYFSYDVKMKEKGDIPEGYSVSREKKERFSLILESASTNQTSMYLCATFTLGGGHYNEQFFGPGTRLTVL.

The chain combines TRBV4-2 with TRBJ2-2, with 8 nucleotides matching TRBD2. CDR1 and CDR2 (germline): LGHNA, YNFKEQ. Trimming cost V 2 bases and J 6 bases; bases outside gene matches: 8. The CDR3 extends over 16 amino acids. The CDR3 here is CASSQSWTSRPGELFF. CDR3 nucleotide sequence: TGTGCCAGCAGCCAATCCTGGACTAGCCGCCCCGGGGAGCTGTTTTTT.

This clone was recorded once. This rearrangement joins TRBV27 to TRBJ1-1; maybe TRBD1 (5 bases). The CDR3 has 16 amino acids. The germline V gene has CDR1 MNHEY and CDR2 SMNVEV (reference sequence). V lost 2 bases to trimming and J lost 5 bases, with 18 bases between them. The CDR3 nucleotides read TGTGCCAGCAGTTTAGTGGGCGGGGGAAGTGGGACTGAAGCTTTCTTT. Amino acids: CASSLVGGGSGTEAFF.

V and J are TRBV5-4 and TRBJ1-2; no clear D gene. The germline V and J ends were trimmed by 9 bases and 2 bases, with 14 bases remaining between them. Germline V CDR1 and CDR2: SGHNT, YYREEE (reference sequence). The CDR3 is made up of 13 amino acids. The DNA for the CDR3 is TGTGCCACCCGAGGAGGAACCAACTATGGCTACACCTTC. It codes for CATRGGTNYGYTF.

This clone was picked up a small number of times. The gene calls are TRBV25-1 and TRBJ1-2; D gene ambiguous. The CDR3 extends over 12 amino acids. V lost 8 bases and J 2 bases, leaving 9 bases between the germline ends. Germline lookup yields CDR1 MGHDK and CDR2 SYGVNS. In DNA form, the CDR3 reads TGTGCCAGCTCCCCTGGCAACTATGGCTACACCTTC. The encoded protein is CASSPGNYGYTF.